This T cell receptor beta chain was identified in a study of T cells after yellow fever vaccination. The study's findings and limits: Relatively few clonotypes were ones that appeared in both CD4 and CD8 compartments.

TCR cDNA was made by 5'RACE template switching, adding a universal primer site and UMIs. TCRdb recomputed calls from the 5' RACE reads with MiXCR, one row per CDR3 protein. The table has about 360,000 distinct CDR3 sequences, over 5% seen once. Of note for this clonotype: Its target is not known.

The sample consisted of PBMCs, taken 5 days after the yellow fever booster vaccination. The sequence came from a man in his thirties or forties who received the YFV17D yellow fever vaccine.

CDR3 amino acids: CASSTLNTQYF. DNA of the CDR3: TGTGCCAGCAGCACACTTAATACGCAGTATTTT. The chain links TRBV28 to TRBJ2-3; D is unclear. CDR3 length: 11 residues. Looked up from germline, CDR1 is MDHEN and CDR2 is SYDVKM. The V end lost 6 bases, the J end lost 7 bases, and 8 bases lay between the germline ends.